Sequencing of this T cell receptor beta chain was carried out in a study of synovial regulatory T cells in juvenile arthritis. Study results and limitations: Blood Treg cells that were inflammation-associated showed lower TCR diversity than other blood Treg cells. CDR3 overlap with synovial Tregs was higher for iaTregs than other blood Tregs.

HLA-DR+ Treg cells made up the iaTreg subset. Remarks on this clone: The antigen remains undetermined.

Data came from immunoSEQ multiplex PCR; TCRdb stores just in-frame clones and leaves some out. The listing contains over 7,500 clones. The CDR3 has 14 residues. No DNA appears here. Germline CDR1 and CDR2: SGHRS and YFSETQ. The sequencing sample was made of Treg cells from blood. The subset is: HLA-DR+ inflammation-associated blood Treg cells. This receptor was obtained from a donor younger than 30 with juvenile idiopathic arthritis. The chain combines TRBV5-1 with TRBJ1-5; the TCRdb D gene call, TRBD1, has no DNA to confirm it. CDR3 amino acids: CASSLVAGGQPQHF.